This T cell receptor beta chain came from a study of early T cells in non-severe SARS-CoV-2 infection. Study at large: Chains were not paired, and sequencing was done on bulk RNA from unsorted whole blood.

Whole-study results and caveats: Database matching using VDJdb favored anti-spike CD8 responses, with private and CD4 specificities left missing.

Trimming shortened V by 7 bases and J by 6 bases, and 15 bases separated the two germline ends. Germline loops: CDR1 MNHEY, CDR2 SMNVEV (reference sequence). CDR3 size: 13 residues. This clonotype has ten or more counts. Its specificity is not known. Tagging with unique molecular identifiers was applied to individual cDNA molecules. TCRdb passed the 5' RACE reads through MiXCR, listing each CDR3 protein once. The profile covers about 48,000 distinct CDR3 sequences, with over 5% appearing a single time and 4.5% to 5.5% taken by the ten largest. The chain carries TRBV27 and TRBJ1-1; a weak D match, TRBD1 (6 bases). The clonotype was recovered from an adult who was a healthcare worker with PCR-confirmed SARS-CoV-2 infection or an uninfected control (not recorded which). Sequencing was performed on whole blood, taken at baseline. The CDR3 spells CASTPIGGSEAFF. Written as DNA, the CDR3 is TGTGCCAGCACTCCTATAGGGGGATCTGAAGCTTTCTTT.